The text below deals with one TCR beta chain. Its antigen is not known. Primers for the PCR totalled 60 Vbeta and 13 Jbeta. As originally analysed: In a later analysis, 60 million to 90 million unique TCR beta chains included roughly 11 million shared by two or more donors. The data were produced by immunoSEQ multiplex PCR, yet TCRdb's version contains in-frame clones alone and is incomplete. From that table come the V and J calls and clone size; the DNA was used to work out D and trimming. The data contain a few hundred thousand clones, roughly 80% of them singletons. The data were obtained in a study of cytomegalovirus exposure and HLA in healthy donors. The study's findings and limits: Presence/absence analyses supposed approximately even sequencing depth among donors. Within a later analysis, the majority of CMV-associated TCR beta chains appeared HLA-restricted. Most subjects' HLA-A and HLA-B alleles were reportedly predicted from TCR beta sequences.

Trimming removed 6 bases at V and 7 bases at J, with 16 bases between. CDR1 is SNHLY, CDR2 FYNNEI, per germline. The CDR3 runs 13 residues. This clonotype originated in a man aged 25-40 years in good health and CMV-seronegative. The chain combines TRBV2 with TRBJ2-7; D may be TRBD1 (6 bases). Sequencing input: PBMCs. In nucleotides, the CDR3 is TGTGCCAGCAGCTCGGACAGATCTGGGGAGCAGTACTTC. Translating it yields CASSSDRSGEQYF.